Below, 3 T cell receptor beta chains from the same sample are listed, as sequenced in a study of blood T cell repertoires in COVID-19. TCRdb's copy holds only in-frame clones and misses some; the assay was immunoSEQ multiplex PCR. The sample consists of about 88,000 clones, about 88% of them appearing once. The source material was peripheral blood. These receptors all come from a woman older than 75 with acute or convalescent COVID-19.

The rearrangement joins TRBV5-1 to TRBJ1-6, with 10 bases identical to TRBD1. Germline V gives CDR1 SGHRS, CDR2 YFSETQ. This CDR3 spans 14 amino acids. Trimming at V came to 5 bases and at J to 9 bases, leaving 5 bases not matched to a gene. As DNA, the CDR3 is TGCGCCAGCAGTCAGACAGGGGGCAGTTCACCCCTCCACTTT. Translation: CASSQTGGSSPLHF.

The rearrangement links TRBV7-2 to TRBJ2-5; D may be TRBD1 (5 bases). In germline, CDR1 is SGHTA, CDR2 FQGNSA. The CDR3 is 14 residues long. Between the trimmed V and J ends, which lost 2 bases and 0 bases, there was a span of 7 bases. CDR3 coding DNA: TGTGCCAGCAGCTTAACCAGGGACCAAGAGACCCAGTACTTC. Residues: CASSLTRDQETQYF.

V gene TRBV5-1 combines with J gene TRBJ2-3; 9 bases agree with TRBD2. Germline CDR1 is SGHRS and CDR2 is YFSETQ. The V and J ends lost 4 bases and 6 bases, in that order; junction bases with no gene match: 6. The CDR3 covers 14 residues. The CDR3, as DNA: TGCGCCAGCAGCCCCGCCGGGACTAGCGATACGCAGTATTTT. This gives the protein CASSPAGTSDTQYF.